This T cell receptor beta chain was sequenced during a study of blood T cell repertoires in COVID-19. Study-wide context: Samples of COVID-19 (acute and convalescent) were obtained from the United States, Italy and Spain.

The CDR3 is 12 residues long. Per the germline V gene, CDR1 is LNHDA and CDR2 is SQIVND (reference sequence). Trimming removed 7 bases from V and 9 bases from J; junction bases left unmatched: 6. Sequencing used immunoSEQ multiplex PCR; TCRdb keeps in-frame clones, though not all of them. Of 110,000 to 150,000 clones in the sample, approximately 90% were seen once. The clonotype originates from a man in his fifties or sixties with active or convalescent COVID-19. The chain uses TRBV19 and TRBJ1-5, with 7 bases identical to TRBD1. Source material: peripheral blood. The CDR3 protein is CASIGQGGPQHF. For the CDR3, the DNA is TGTGCCAGTATCGGGCAGGGGGGGCCCCAGCATTTT. Complete variable domain (other parts from reference TRBV19 and TRBJ1-5): DGGITQSPKYLFRKEGQNVTLSCEQNLNHDAMYWYRQDPGQGLRLIYYSQIVNDFQKGDIAEGYSVSREKKESFPLTVTSAQKNPTAFYLCASIGQGGPQHFGDGTRLSIL.